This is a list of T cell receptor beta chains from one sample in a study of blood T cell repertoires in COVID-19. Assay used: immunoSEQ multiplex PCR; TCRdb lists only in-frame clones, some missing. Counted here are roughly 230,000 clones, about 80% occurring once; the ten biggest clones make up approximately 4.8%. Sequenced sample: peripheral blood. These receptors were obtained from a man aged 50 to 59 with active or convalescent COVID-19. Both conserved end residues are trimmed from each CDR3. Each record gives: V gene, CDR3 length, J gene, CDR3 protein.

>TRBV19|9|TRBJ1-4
ATELDEKLF
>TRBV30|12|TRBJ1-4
AWSGTGFNEKLF
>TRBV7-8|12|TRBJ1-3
ASSNRRTGGTIY
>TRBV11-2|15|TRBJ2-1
ASSLRLSGGALDEQF
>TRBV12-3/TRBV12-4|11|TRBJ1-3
ASSLNTGNTIY
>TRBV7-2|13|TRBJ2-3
ASSLTSGSTDTQY
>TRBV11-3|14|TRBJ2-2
ASSSARGLGTGELF
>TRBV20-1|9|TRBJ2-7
SGQGEYEQY
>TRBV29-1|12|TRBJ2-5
SVPRTGLQETQY
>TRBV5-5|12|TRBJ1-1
ASSYRAFGTEAF
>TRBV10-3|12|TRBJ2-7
AISSGQGTPEQY
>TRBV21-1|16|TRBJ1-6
ASSKEPKGAGYNSPLH
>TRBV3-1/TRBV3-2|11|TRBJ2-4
ASSHKLVVYQY
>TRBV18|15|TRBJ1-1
ASSPPDRVGGDTEAF
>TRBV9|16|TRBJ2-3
ASSVGKGTDYSTDTQY
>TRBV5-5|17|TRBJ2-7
ASSFKGLAEPRSSYEQY
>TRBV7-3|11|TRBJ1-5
ASSRDKNQPQH
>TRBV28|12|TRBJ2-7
ASSSTSDSYEQY
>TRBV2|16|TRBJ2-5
ASTLVALGSSTEETQY
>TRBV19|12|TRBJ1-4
ASSRTGGNEKLF
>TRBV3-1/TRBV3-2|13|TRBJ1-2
ASSNGGQANYGYT
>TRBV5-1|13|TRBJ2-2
ASSSNGENTGELF
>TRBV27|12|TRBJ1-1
ASSLWSTTGETF
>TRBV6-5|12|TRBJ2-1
ASGNREGPNEQF
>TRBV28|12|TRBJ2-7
ASRLSGQGYEQY
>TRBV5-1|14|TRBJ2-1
ASSPGGTNSYNEQF
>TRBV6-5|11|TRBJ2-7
ASSYGYRGEQY
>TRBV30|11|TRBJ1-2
AWSFFRGGGYT
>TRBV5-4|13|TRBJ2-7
ASSQPGVGEHEQY
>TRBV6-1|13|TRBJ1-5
ASSDSAGPNQPQH
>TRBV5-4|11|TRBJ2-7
ASSSAKAYEQY
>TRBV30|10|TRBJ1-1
AWRNRARGAF
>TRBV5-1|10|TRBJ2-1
ASSLGRGEQF
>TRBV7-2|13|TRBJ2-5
ASRQTRGREETQY
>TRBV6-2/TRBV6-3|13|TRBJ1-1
ASSYTGKGNTEAF
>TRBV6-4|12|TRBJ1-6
ASKASSYNSPLH
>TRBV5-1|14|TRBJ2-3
ASSPLGGSGTDTQY
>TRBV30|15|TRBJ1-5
AWSVSPGPDSNQPQH
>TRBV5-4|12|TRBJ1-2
ASSLTTTNYGYT
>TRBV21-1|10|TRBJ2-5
ASSKFGETQY
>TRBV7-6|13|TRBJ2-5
ASSPGPDSWETQY
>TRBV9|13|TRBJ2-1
ASSPASSSYNEQF
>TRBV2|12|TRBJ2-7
ASSRLAGGLVQY
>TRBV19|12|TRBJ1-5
ASSATGGNQPQH
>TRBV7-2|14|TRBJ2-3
ASSIGPWGGTDTQY
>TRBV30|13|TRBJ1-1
AWSTRGGWSTEAF
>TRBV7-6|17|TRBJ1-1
ASSLERQGGFNLNTEAF
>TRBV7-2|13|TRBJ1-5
ASSSNRGPNQPQH
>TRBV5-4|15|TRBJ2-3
ASSPRLAGGRADTQY
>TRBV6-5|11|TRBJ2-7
ASDSRLSYEQY
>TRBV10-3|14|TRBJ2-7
AISESTSGGYYEQY
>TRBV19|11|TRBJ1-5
ASSGGSNQPQH
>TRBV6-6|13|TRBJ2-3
ASSYPGEGKDTQY
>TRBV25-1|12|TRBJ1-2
ASSLQGVDYGYT
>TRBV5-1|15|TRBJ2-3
ASSTALRGGITDTQY
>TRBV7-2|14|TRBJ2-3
ASSLGGRGLADTQY
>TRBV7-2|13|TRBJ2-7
ASSPWRGGQSEQY
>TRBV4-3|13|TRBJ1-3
ASSQGVYSGNTIY
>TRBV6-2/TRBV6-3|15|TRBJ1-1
ASSKDPDSRRNTEAF
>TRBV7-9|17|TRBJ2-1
ASSFWGTSGGAGYNEQF